The 14 T cell receptor beta chains given below trace back to one sample, sequenced in a study of T cell responses to AZD1222 COVID-19 vaccine. Profiled with immunoSEQ multiplex PCR; TCRdb holds only in-frame clones, not every one. Of roughly 120,000 clones in the sample, roughly 80% are singletons; the top ten hold roughly 9%. This material consisted of peripheral blood, taken on day 0 of AZD1222 vaccination. Receptor source: an adult in good health.

This chain connects TRBV9 to TRBJ1-3; D is unclear. V was pared by 0 bases and J by 0 bases, with 10 bases between. CDR3 size: 16 residues. Germline CDR1 SGDLS, CDR2 YYNGEE. The CDR3 protein is CASSVASLGSGNTIYF. DNA of the CDR3: TGTGCCAGCAGCGTAGCGAGTTTGGGCTCTGGAAACACCATATATTTT.

This chain uses TRBV27 with TRBJ2-1, with D unresolved. Between the trimmed V and J ends, which lost 0 bases and 4 bases, there was a span of 4 bases. The CDR3 extends over 13 amino acids. Germline-derived CDR1 and CDR2 are MNHEY and SMNVEV (reference sequence). The CDR3 sequence: CASSLSRYNEQFF. In nucleotides, the CDR3 is TGTGCCAGCAGTTTATCGAGGTACAATGAGCAGTTCTTC.

The rearrangement joins TRBV19 to TRBJ1-4; 7 nucleotides align to TRBD1. With 9 bases clipped from V and 0 bases from J, the junction kept 7 bases outside the gene matches. CDR3 size: 15 residues. Germline loops: CDR1 LNHDA, CDR2 SQIVND (reference sequence). The CDR3, as DNA: TGTGCCAGCAGCGGGACAGATGCAACTAATGAAAAACTGTTTTTT. It encodes CASSGTDATNEKLFF.

The chain links TRBV4-3 to TRBJ1-4; TRBD1 aligns across 8 bases. The germline CDR1 and CDR2 sequences are LGHNA and YSLEER. The CDR3 is 17 amino acids. Trimming cost V 0 bases and J 8 bases; bases outside gene matches: 11. For the CDR3, the DNA is TGCGCCAGCAGCCAAGATTTCGGGACAGGCTCCAGCGAAAAACTGTTTTTT. Its protein product is CASSQDFGTGSSEKLFF.

The chain is built from TRBV7-9 and TRBJ2-1; D possibly matches TRBD1 or TRBD2 (5 bases each). Trimming left V 4 bases short and J 2 bases short, with 24 bases between. In germline, CDR1 is SEHNR, CDR2 FQNEAQ (reference sequence). This CDR3 comprises 19 residues. The CDR3 here is CASSSTPEMLGTAYNEQFF. CDR3 coding DNA: TGTGCCAGCAGCTCCACCCCTGAGATGTTGGGGACGGCCTACAATGAGCAGTTCTTC. The full variable domain, rest sourced from reference TRBV7-9 and TRBJ2-1, is DTGVSQNPRHKITKRGQNVTFRCDPISEHNRLYWYRQTLGQGPEFLTYFQNEAQLEKSRLLSDRFSAERPKGSFSTLEIQRTEQGDSAMYLCASSSTPEMLGTAYNEQFFGPGTRLTVL.

This rearrangement joins TRBV6-5 to TRBJ1-5; D gene unclear. V dropped 0 bases and J dropped 4 bases, with 10 bases sitting between them. Looked up from germline, CDR1 is MNHEY and CDR2 is SVGAGI. This CDR3 comprises 15 residues. For the CDR3, the DNA is TGTGCCAGCAGTTACTCGTCGGGGTGGAATCAGCCCCAGCATTTT. Translation: CASSYSSGWNQPQHF.

This clone was picked up a small number of times. CDR3 sequence: CASSWQGASNQPQHF. DNA of the CDR3: TGCGCCAGCAGCTGGCAGGGGGCGAGCAATCAGCCCCAGCATTTT. The chain links TRBV5-1 to TRBJ1-5; 8 positions agree with TRBD1. This CDR3 has 15 residues. Germline V gene sequence: CDR1 SGHRS, CDR2 YFSETQ. The ends lost 3 bases at V and 1 base at J; junction bases unmatched: 3.

This chain uses TRBV6-1 with TRBJ2-7; 9 positions match TRBD1. J was trimmed by 2 bases and V by 3 bases; bases with no gene match: 8. CDR1 and CDR2 (germline): MNHNS, SASEGT. This CDR3 has 16 residues. This CDR3 is CASSEGGQGRTYEQYF. CDR3 coding DNA: TGTGCCAGCAGTGAGGGGGGACAGGGAAGAACCTACGAGCAGTACTTC.

The chain employs TRBV11-3 and TRBJ2-3; 8 bases map to TRBD2. This CDR3 spans 15 amino acids. Germline V gene sequence: CDR1 SGHNT, CDR2 YENEEA. J was trimmed by 4 bases and V by 1 base; bases with no gene match: 4. For the CDR3, the DNA is TGTGCCAGCAGCTTAGGTAGCGGGATGGCAGATACGCAGTATTTT. Translation gives CASSLGSGMADTQYF. Complete variable domain (other parts from reference TRBV11-3 and TRBJ2-3): EAGVVQSPRYKIIEKKQPVAFWCNPISGHNTLYWYLQNLGQGPELLIRYENEEAVDDSQLPKDRFSAERLKGVDSTLKIQPAELGDSAVYLCASSLGSGMADTQYFGPGTRLTVL.

V usage is TRBV18 and J usage is TRBJ1-4; possibly TRBD1 for D (6 bases). V lost 2 bases to trimming and J lost 8 bases, with 18 bases between them. The CDR3 extends over 16 amino acids. Germline CDR1 reads KGHSH; CDR2 reads LQKENI. The CDR3 reads CASSPGVGRGEEKLFF. The CDR3 region has the DNA TGTGCCAGCTCACCAGGAGTTGGCAGGGGAGAGGAAAAACTGTTTTTT.

This chain links TRBV28 with TRBJ1-2, with 9 bases that match TRBD1. Germline V gives CDR1 MDHEN, CDR2 SYDVKM. This CDR3 contains 15 residues. J gave up 4 bases and V 6 bases, and 9 bases lay outside the gene matches. CDR3 loop: CASRAPGQGTYGYTF. Here the CDR3 DNA reads TGTGCCAGCAGGGCTCCGGGACAGGGCACCTATGGCTACACCTTC.

The V and J genes are TRBV7-9 and TRBJ1-6; 8 bases map to TRBD1. Per the germline V gene, CDR1 is SEHNR and CDR2 is FQNEAQ (reference sequence). The CDR3 consists of 15 residues. With V trimmed by 4 bases and J by 9 bases, 8 bases remained unmatched. The CDR3 sequence: CASSSNRGQASPLHF. The CDR3 coding sequence is TGTGCCAGCAGCTCCAACAGGGGACAGGCTTCACCCCTCCACTTT.

J is TRBJ1-1 and V is TRBV15; unclear D gene. In germline, CDR1 is LNHNV, CDR2 YYDKDF (reference sequence). V lost 0 bases and J lost 4, with 6 bases in between. This CDR3 region has 13 residues. CDR3 protein: CATSRDPTTEAFF. As DNA, the CDR3 is TGTGCCACCAGCAGAGATCCAACCACTGAAGCTTTCTTT.

The chain joins TRBV2 to TRBJ1-3, with 8 nucleotides matching TRBD1. Trimming at V came to 6 bases and at J to 6 bases, leaving 7 bases not matched to a gene. Germline-derived CDR1 and CDR2 are SNHLY and FYNNEI. The CDR3 has 14 amino acids. Here the CDR3 reads CASSPRTGPNTIYF. The CDR3 bases are TGTGCCAGCAGCCCCCGGACAGGGCCAAACACCATATATTTT.